This entry describes one T cell receptor beta chain. Its antigen is not identified. Germline V gives CDR1 LGHDT, CDR2 YNNKEL (reference sequence). This CDR3 has 13 amino acids. Trimming removed 1 base at V and 5 bases at J, with 9 bases between. This sample is part of a study of T cells after yellow fever vaccination. The authors made TCR cDNA by 5'RACE template switching, adding a universal primer site and UMIs. TCRdb reprocessed the 5' RACE reads via MiXCR and lists one record per CDR3 protein. The table records 400,000 to 450,000 distinct CDR3 sequences, 18% of them present only once. Regarding the study as a whole: Post-booster samples contained most primary-vaccination clones (more than 95% CD4, approximately 88% CD8). Faster peaking, at day 5 versus 15, marked a secondary response that was weaker.

The chain is built from TRBV3-1 and TRBJ2-7; D is perhaps TRBD2 (5 bases). This sequence originates from a man younger than 35 who received the YFV17D yellow fever vaccine. Sequencing used PBMCs, obtained before the yellow fever booster vaccination. This CDR3 is CASSQGSGDEQYF. CDR3 DNA: TGTGCCAGCAGCCAAGGATCCGGGGACGAGCAGTACTTC.